This TCR beta chain appears in the sequencing data of a study of blood T cell repertoires in COVID-19. Study details: T cells, B-cell-depleted T cells, or PBMCs supplied cDNA or gDNA.

Per the original data handling: Reference gene primer amplification yielded estimated nucleated cell counts. Using immunoSEQ multiplex PCR, the repertoire was profiled, and TCRdb retains in-frame clones only, with some absent. V, J and clone size derive from that table, while D and trimming were established from the DNA sequence. The sample carries 130,000 or so clones, about four fifths recorded once. The germline V gene has CDR1 SGHAT and CDR2 FQNNGV. V lost 3 bases and J lost 4; bases outside the gene matches: 3. The CDR3 loop spans 14 amino acids. Input material: peripheral blood. J is TRBJ2-7 and V is TRBV11-2; 10 positions agree with TRBD2. The source is an elderly woman with acute or convalescent COVID-19. The CDR3 DNA is TGTGCCAGCAGCTTGCGGACTAGCGGATACGAGCAGTACTTC. This translates into CASSLRTSGYEQYF.